This entry features one TCR beta chain sequence. The V and J ends lost 2 bases and 6 bases respectively, with 13 bases between them. Germline assignment: CDR1 LNHDA and CDR2 SQIVND (reference sequence). The CDR3 length is 15 residues. This sample is drawn from a study of OX40 agonist ivuxolimab in advanced cancers. Study context: Patients undergoing dose escalation presented with hepatocellular carcinoma, melanoma, renal cell or head and neck cancer. Participants could have had prior anti-PD-1, anti-PD-L1 or anti-CTLA-4 therapy, and approximately 40% had some.

The data were produced by immunoSEQ multiplex PCR, yet TCRdb's version contains in-frame clones alone and is incomplete. The table includes more than 55,000 clones, around 82% detected once. Enrollment shut out patients with autoimmune disease history or systemic immunosuppression. This TCR derives from an adult with an advanced solid tumor such as melanoma, head and neck, liver or kidney cancer. Sequenced here: CD4+ or CD8+ T cells sorted from blood, sampled in a trial of the OX40 agonist ivuxolimab. The chain combines TRBV19 with TRBJ2-2; D gene uncertain. The chain's CDR3 is CASSIFSSPAGELFF. Here the CDR3 DNA reads TGTGCCAGTAGTATATTTAGCAGTCCTGCCGGGGAGCTGTTTTTT.